This entry describes one T cell receptor (beta chain). Generated by immunoSEQ multiplex PCR, the TCRdb table keeps only in-frame clones and is missing some. The data show under 300,000 clones, 70% to 90% seen once. The source of the sample is a study of blood T cell repertoires in COVID-19. This CDR3 spans 15 amino acids. Germline assignment: CDR1 MNHEY and CDR2 SVGAGI. V shed 6 bases and J 5 bases; nucleotides not matched to a gene: 3. This receptor was obtained from a woman in her sixties or seventies with acute or convalescent COVID-19. The sample taken for sequencing was peripheral blood. The genes are TRBV6-5 and TRBJ2-1; 14 bases fit TRBD2. CDR3 nucleotides: TGTGCCAGCAGATTGGGACTAGCGGGGGACAATGAGCAGTTCTTC. Translation: CASRLGLAGDNEQFF.